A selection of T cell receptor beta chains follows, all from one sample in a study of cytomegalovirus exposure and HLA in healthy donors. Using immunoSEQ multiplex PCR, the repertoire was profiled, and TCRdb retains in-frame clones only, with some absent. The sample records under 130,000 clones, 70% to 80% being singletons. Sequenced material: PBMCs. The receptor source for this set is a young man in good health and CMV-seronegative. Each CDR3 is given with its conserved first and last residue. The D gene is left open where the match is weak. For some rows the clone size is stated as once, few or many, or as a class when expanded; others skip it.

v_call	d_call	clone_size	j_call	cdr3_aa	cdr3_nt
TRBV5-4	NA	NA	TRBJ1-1	CASSRRDLNTEAFF	TGTGCCAGCAGCCGCCGGGACTTGAACACTGAAGCTTTCTTT
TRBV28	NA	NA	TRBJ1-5	CASSKGVAGQPQHF	TGTGCCAGCAGCAAAGGGGTTGCAGGGCAGCCCCAGCATTTT
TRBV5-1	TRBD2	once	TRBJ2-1	CASSLVATSDTNEQFF	TGCGCCAGCAGCTTGGTAGCTACTAGCGACACCAATGAGCAGTTCTTC
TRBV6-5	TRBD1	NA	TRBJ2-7	CASSYSLTGPYEQYF	TGTGCCAGCAGTTACTCCCTGACAGGGCCGTACGAGCAGTACTTC
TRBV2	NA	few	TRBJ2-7	CASRQGTPPYEQYF	TGTGCCAGCAGGCAGGGGACGCCTCCCTACGAGCAGTACTTC
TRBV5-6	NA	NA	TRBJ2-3	CASSLSSDTQYF	TGTGCCAGCAGCTTGAGCTCAGATACGCAGTATTTT
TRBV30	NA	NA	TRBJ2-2	CAWSVGGNTGELFF	TGTGCCTGGAGTGTAGGGGGGAACACCGGGGAGCTGTTTTTT
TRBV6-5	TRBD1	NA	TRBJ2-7	CASSFSRTGAGEQYF	TGTGCCAGCAGTTTTTCTCGGACAGGGGCCGGCGAGCAGTACTTC
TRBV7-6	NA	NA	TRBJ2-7	CASSWGDSYEQYF	TGTGCCAGCAGCTGGGGGGACTCCTACGAGCAGTACTTC
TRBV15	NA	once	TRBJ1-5	CATSTQSNQPQHF	TGTGCCACCAGCACTCAGAGCAATCAGCCCCAGCATTTT
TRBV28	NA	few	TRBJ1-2	CASYYNYGYTF	TGTGCCAGCTACTATAACTATGGCTACACCTTC
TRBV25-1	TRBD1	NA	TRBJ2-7	CASRGDRGRNEQYF	TGTGCCAGCAGAGGGGACAGGGGTAGGAACGAGCAGTACTTC
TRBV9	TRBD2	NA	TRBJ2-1	CASSVGLAGGNEQFF	TGTGCCAGCAGCGTAGGACTAGCGGGAGGCAATGAGCAGTTCTTC
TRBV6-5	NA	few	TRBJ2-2	CASHTGGNIGELFF	TGTGCAAGCCACACGGGGGGCAATATCGGGGAGCTGTTTTTT
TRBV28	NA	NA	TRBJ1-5	CASSLLAAWPQHF	TGTGCCAGCAGTTTATTGGCGGCATGGCCCCAGCATTTT
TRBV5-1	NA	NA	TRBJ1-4	CASSSQRATNEKLFF	TGCGCCAGCAGCTCCCAGAGGGCAACTAATGAAAAACTGTTTTTT
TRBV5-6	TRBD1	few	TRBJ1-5	CASSSGGGQPQHF	TGTGCCAGCAGCTCCGGAGGGGGCCAGCCCCAGCATTTT
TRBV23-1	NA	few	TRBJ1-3	CASSLGTDTIYF	TGCGCCAGCAGTCTAGGTACAGACACCATATATTTT
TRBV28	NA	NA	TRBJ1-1	CASGRPQVGTEAFF	TGTGCCAGCGGCCGGCCCCAGGTAGGCACTGAAGCTTTCTTT
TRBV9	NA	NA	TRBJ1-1	CASSVTMATEAFF	TGTGCCAGCAGCGTAACTATGGCGACTGAAGCTTTCTTT
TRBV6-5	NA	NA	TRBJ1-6	CASKPDSLNSPLHF	TGTGCCAGCAAGCCGGACAGCCTGAATTCACCCCTCCACTTT
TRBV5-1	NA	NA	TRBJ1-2	CASSLGTADYGYTF	TGCGCCAGCAGCTTGGGGACAGCTGACTATGGCTACACCTTC
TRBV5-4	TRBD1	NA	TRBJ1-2	CASSGTGDNYGYTF	TGTGCCAGCAGCGGCACAGGGGACAACTATGGCTACACCTTC
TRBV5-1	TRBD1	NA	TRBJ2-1	CASSGGQTYNEQFF	TGCGCCAGCAGCGGGGGACAGACTTACAATGAGCAGTTCTTC
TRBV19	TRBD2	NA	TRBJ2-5	CASSMGLAGPQETQYF	TGTGCCAGTAGTATGGGTTTAGCGGGACCCCAAGAGACCCAGTACTTC
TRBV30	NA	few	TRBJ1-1	CAGQWWTEAFF	TGTGCCGGACAGTGGTGGACTGAAGCTTTCTTT
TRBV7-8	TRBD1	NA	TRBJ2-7	CASSLGGQGTYEQYF	TGTGCCAGCAGCTTAGGAGGACAGGGGACCTACGAGCAGTACTTC
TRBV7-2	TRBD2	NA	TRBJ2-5	CASSNLLGTSGRRETQYF	TGTGCCAGCAGCAACCTTTTAGGGACTAGCGGGAGGAGGGAGACCCAGTACTTC
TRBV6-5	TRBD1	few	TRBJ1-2	CASMKKGQGNYGYTF	TGTGCCAGCATGAAGAAGGGACAGGGCAACTATGGCTACACCTTC
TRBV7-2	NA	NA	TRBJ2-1	CASSGRGEQFF	TGTGCCAGCAGCGGGCGGGGTGAGCAGTTCTTC
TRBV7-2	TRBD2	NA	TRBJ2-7	CASSRTSGGLEQYF	TGTGCCAGCAGCCGGACTAGCGGAGGCCTCGAGCAGTACTTC
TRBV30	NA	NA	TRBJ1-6	CAWSVSGGGSPLHF	TGTGCCTGGAGTGTAAGCGGGGGGGGGTCACCCCTCCACTTT
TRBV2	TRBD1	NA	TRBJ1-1	CASSVDDRAVRSYTEAFF	TGTGCCAGCAGTGTCGATGACAGGGCAGTGAGGAGCTATACTGAAGCTTTCTTT